This TCR beta chain is from a study of T cells in Graves' hyperthyroidism and ophthalmopathy. Using RNA transcripts as the source, TCR beta CDR3 regions were amplified. HTBI primers were used for first-round RT-PCR of the TCR CDR3. One entry per CDR3 protein results from TCRdb running MiXCR on the multiplex PCR reads. The sample contains about 570,000 distinct CDR3 sequences, around 15% of which appear only once. CDR1 and CDR2 (germline): MNHNS, SASEGT. V shed 6 bases and J 7 bases; nucleotides not matched to a gene: 20. The CDR3 sequence is 18 residues long. This clonotype came up a few times. The clonotype was recovered from a woman in her forties with Graves' hyperthyroidism. The specimen was blood. The chain carries TRBV6-1 and TRBJ2-7; TRBD2 aligns across 11 bases. CDR3 in amino acids: CASSPSLTSGTPYVEQYF. CDR3 nucleotide sequence: TGTGCCAGCAGCCCATCCCTGACTAGCGGGACCCCCTACGTGGAGCAGTACTTC.